Detailed here is one T cell receptor beta chain. The sample is drawn from a study of T cell responses to AZD1222 COVID-19 vaccine. Libraries were prepared by immunoSEQ multiplex PCR; TCRdb keeps only in-frame clonotypes and omits some of them. The sample consists of about 150,000 clones, about nine tenths of them appearing once. V lost 6 bases and J lost 2; bases outside the gene matches: 9. The germline gives CDR1 MDHEN, CDR2 SYDVKM. The CDR3 has 15 residues. The material sequenced was peripheral blood, taken on day 0 of AZD1222 vaccination. The TCR was taken from an adult in good health. The V call is TRBV28, the J call TRBJ2-7; TRBD1 matches at 8 bases. CDR3 sequence (DNA): TGTGCCAGCAGACGAGGACAGGGCATCACCTACGAGCAGTACTTC. Translating gives CASRRGQGITYEQYF.